This T cell receptor (beta chain) was retrieved from a study of cytomegalovirus exposure and HLA in healthy donors. A remark on this clone: Antigen: not known.

Study results and limitations: Most TCR sequences were seen very rarely across donors, but some public TCRs occurred in many. There were under 200 TCR beta chains listed as cytomegalovirus-associated. In vitro testing confirmed three CMV-associated chains as specific for CMV antigens. Per published reports, the classifier diagnosed cytomegalovirus status with high specificity and sensitivity.

CDR3 length: 15 residues. Some clones are missing from TCRdb's copy, which holds only in-frame ones; the method was immunoSEQ multiplex PCR. The sample has approximately 300,000 clones, approximately 90% seen once. Material: PBMCs. The clonotype originates from a woman aged 18-35 years in good health and CMV-seronegative. The rearrangement uses TRBV21-1 and TRBJ2-1; the table's D call TRBD2 went unverified against the DNA. TRBV21-1 is a pseudogene. CDR3 coding DNA: TGTGCCAGCAGCCTTGGACTACTTGAAGGCTATGAGCAGTTCTTC. Its protein is CASSLGLLEGYEQFF.